A single TCR beta chain is shown here with its context. Its antigen is unknown. V trimming: 7 bases; J trimming: 6 bases; junction bases outside the gene matches: 7. The germline gives CDR1 LNHNV, CDR2 YYDKDF (reference sequence). This CDR3 has 14 amino acids. The data stem from a study of cytomegalovirus exposure and HLA in healthy donors. For the study at large: The early release's HLA-typed donors yielded approximately 82 million unique TCRs.

It was with 60 Vbeta and 13 Jbeta primers that the PCR ran. Method: immunoSEQ multiplex PCR; TCRdb's copy keeps in-frame clones and lacks some. The sample table includes approximately 68,000 clones. Regarding the study as a whole: It was assumed in the presence/absence analyses that sequencing depth was roughly uniform across donors. Cytomegalovirus status, reportedly, was diagnosed with high specificity and sensitivity by the classifier. Later analysis indicated greater clonal expansion among HLA-associated TCR beta chains than among equally common other chains.

The genes are TRBV15 and TRBJ2-1; 9 bases fit TRBD2. This receptor was identified in a female donor in good health and CMV-seropositive. The sequenced sample consisted of PBMCs. The CDR3: CATTTRTSANEQFF. The DNA of the CDR3 is TGTGCCACCACTACCAGGACTAGCGCCAATGAGCAGTTCTTC.